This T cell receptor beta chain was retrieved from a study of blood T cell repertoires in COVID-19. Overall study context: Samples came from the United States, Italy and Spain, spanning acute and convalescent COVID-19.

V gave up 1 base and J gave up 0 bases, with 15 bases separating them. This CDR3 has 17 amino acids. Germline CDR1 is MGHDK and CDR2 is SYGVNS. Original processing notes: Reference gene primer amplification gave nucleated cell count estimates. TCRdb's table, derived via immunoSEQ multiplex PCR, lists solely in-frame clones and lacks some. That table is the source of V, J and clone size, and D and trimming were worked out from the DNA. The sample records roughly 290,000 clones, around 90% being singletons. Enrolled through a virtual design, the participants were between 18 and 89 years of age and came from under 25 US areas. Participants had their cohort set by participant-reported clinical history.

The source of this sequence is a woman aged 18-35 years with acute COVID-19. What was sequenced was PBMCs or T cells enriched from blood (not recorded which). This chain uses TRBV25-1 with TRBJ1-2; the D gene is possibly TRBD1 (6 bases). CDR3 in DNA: TGTGCCAGCAGTGAATCCAGGGGCCCCTTAGCTAACTATGGCTACACCTTC. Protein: CASSESRGPLANYGYTF.